This TCR beta chain derives from a study of T cell clones after liver transplantation. The wider study: Immunosuppression withdrawal was tried within 2 years after liver transplantation in this trial. Three of the eight recipients were HCV-positive; the rest had non-autoimmune, non-viral transplant indications. Patients counted as tolerant after at least one year off all immunosuppression, enzymes not exceeding twice normal. Blood was drawn pre-transplant, before withdrawal, and after full or failed withdrawal.

The protocol was immunoSEQ multiplex PCR, while the TCRdb copy is restricted to in-frame clones and leaves out a portion. The profile shows tens of thousands of clones, about two thirds of them singletons. This receptor was identified in a human patient who received a liver transplant. T cells may partly derive from the graft donor. Sequencing used CD4+ T cells from blood, obtained at the approximately 16-month timepoint.

In DNA form, the CDR3 reads TGTGCCAGCAGCGTAGCTAGCGACCCCTACAATGAGCAGTTCTTC. Its protein is CASSVASDPYNEQFF. The chain employs TRBV9 and TRBJ2-1; a weak D match, TRBD2 (6 bases). Trimming took 0 bases from V and 2 from J, leaving 9 bases between them. Germline-derived CDR1 and CDR2 are SGDLS and YYNGEE. The CDR3 contains 15 residues.